Included here is one TCR beta chain sequence, with context. These data originate in a study of Ad26.COV2.S vaccination and SARS-CoV-2 variants. V was shortened by 1 base and J by 6 bases, with 8 bases between the two germline ends. In germline, CDR1 is SGHDT, CDR2 YYEEEE. This CDR3 has 12 amino acids. Assay: immunoSEQ multiplex PCR; the TCRdb copy retains only in-frame clones and omits some. The sample carries over 450,000 clones, 80% to 90% recorded once. As to treatment: some 20 received Ad26.COV2.S at low or high dose, single or two shots; roughly five received placebo; per-sample allocation not given. On day 63 after the first injection, vaccine and placebo recipients gave samples.

The origin of this receptor is a person between 18 and 60 years old who received the Ad26.COV2.S COVID-19 vaccine or a placebo. The input for sequencing was peripheral blood, taken in a trial of Ad26.COV2.S vaccine versus placebo. The chain is built from TRBV5-6 and TRBJ2-7; D is unresolved. The CDR3 loop is CASSLRVGEQYF. CDR3 in DNA: TGTGCCAGCAGCTTGAGGGTAGGCGAGCAGTACTTC.